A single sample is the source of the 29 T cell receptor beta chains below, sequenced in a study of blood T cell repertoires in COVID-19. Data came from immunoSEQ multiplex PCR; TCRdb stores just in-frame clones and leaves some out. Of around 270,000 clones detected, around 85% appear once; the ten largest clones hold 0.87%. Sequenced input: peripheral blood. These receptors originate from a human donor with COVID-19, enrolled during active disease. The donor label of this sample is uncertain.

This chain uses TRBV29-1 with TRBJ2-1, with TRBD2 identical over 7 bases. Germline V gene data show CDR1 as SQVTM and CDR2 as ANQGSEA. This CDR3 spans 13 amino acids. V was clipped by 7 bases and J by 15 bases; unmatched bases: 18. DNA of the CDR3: TGCAGCGCATCGATCACTAGCGCATGGGGTCCGTTCTTC. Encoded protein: CSASITSAWGPFF.

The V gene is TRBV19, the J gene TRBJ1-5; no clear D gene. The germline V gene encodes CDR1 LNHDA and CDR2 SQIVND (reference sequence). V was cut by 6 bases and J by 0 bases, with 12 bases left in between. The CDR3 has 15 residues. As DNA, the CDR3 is TGTGCCAGTAGCGGGAGCGCAGTTAGCAATCAGCCCCAGCATTTT. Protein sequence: CASSGSAVSNQPQHF.

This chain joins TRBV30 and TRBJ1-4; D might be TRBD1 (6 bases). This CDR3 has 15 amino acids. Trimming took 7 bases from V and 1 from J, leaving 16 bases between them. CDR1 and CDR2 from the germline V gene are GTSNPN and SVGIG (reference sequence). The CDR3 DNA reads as TGTGCCTCGCACCAGGGGAGGGGAACTAATGAAAAACTGTTTTTT. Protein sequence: CASHQGRGTNEKLFF.

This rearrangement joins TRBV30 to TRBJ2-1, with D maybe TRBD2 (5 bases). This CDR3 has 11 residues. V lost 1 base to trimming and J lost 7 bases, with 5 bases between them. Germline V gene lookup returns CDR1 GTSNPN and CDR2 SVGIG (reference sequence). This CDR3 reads CAWSGRNEQFF. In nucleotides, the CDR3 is TGTGCCTGGAGTGGGAGGAATGAGCAGTTCTTC.

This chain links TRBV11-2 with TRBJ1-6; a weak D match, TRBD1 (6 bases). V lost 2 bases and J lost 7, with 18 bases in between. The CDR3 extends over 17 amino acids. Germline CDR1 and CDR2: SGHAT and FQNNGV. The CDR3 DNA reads TGTGCCAGCAGCTTAATGGGGGGGCACATCATGAATTCACCCCTCCACTTT. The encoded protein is CASSLMGGHIMNSPLHF.

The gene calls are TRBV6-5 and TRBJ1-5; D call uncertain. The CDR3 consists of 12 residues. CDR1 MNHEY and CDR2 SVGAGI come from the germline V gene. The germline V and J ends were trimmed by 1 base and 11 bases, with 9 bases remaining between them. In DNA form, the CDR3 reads TGTGCCAGCAGTTACTGGCTGGAGGCCCAGCATTTT. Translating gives CASSYWLEAQHF.

The CDR3 nucleotides read TGTGCCAGCAGTCAGAACACCGGGGAGCTGTTTTTT. It translates to CASSQNTGELFF. V usage is TRBV27 and J usage is TRBJ2-2; no clear D. CDR3 length: 12 residues. In germline, CDR1 is MNHEY, CDR2 SMNVEV (reference sequence). V shed 5 bases and J shed 1 base, with 2 bases lying between them.

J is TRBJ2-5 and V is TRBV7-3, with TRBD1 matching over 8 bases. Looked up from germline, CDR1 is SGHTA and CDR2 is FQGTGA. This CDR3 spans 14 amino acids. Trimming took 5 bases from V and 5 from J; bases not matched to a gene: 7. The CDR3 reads CASSPPGQGETQYF. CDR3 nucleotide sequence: TGTGCCAGCAGCCCTCCCGGACAGGGTGAGACCCAGTACTTC.

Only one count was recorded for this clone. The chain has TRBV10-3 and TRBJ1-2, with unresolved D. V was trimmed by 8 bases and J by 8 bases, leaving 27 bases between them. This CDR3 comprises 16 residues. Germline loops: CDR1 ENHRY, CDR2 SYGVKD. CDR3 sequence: CAIRRVPPQLRTGYTF. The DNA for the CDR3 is TGTGCCATCCGGAGGGTTCCTCCTCAACTCCGCACAGGCTACACCTTC.

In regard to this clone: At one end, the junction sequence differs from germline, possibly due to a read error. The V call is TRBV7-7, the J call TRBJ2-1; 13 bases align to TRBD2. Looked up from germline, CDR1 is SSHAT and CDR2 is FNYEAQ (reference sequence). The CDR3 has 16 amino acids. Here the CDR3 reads CASSLTTSGRAQEQFF. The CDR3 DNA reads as TGTGCTAGCAGCTTAACCACTAGCGGGAGGGCACAGGAGCAGTTCTTC.

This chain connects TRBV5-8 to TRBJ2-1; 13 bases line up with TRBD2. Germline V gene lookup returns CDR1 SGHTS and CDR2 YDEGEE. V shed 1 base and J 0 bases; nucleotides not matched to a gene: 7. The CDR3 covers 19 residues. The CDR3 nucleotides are TGTGCCAGCAGCTTGATGGGACTAGCGGGGCCCCGCTCCTACAATGAGCAGTTCTTC. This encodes CASSLMGLAGPRSYNEQFF.

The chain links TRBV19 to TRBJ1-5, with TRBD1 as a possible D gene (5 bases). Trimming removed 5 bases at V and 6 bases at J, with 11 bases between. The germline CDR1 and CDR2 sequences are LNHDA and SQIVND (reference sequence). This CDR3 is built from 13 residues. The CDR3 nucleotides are TGTGCCAGTAGTCTAGCGGGGGTTCAGCCCCAGCATTTT. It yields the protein CASSLAGVQPQHF.

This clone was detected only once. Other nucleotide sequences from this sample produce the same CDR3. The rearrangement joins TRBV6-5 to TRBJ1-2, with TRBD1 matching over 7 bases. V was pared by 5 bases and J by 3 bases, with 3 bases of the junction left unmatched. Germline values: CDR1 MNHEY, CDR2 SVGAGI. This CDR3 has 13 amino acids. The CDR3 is CASSLDRDYGYTF. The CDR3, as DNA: TGTGCCAGCAGTCTCGACAGGGACTATGGCTACACCTTC.

Written as DNA, the CDR3 is TGTGCCAGCACCTTGACAGAAAACACTGAAGCTTTCTTT. As protein: CASTLTENTEAFF. The V and J genes are TRBV9 and TRBJ1-1; tentatively, D is TRBD1 (5 bases). The CDR3 spans 13 residues. With 6 bases removed from V and 2 bases from J, the gap between germline ends came to 11 bases. Germline CDR1 is SGDLS and CDR2 is YYNGEE. Full variable domain (outside the CDR3, taken from reference TRBV9 and TRBJ1-1): DSGVTQTPKHLITATGQRVTLRCSPRSGDLSVYWYQQSLDQGLQFLIQYYNGEERAKGNILERFSAQQFPDLHSELNLSSLELGDSALYFCASTLTENTEAFFGQGTRLTVV.

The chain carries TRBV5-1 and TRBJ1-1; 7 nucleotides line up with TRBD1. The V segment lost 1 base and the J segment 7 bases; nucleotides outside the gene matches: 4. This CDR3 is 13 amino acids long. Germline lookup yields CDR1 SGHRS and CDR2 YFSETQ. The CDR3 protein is CASSLSYRGEAFF. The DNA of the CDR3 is TGCGCCAGCAGCTTGTCCTACAGGGGTGAAGCTTTCTTT.

The CDR3 DNA follows: TGTGCCAGCATCCCGGACAGGGCGAACACCGGGGAGCTGTTTTTT. The encoded protein is CASIPDRANTGELFF. This sequence joins TRBV7-9 and TRBJ2-2, with 8 nucleotides matching TRBD1. V was pared by 7 bases and J by 0 bases, with 4 bases of the junction left unmatched. The CDR3 consists of 15 residues. CDR1 is SEHNR and CDR2 is FQNEAQ in the germline V gene (reference sequence). The full variable domain, completed using reference TRBV7-9 and TRBJ2-2, is DTGVSQNPRHKITKRGQNVTFRCDPISEHNRLYWYRQTLGQGPEFLTYFQNEAQLEKSRLLSDRFSAERPKGSFSTLEIQRTEQGDSAMYLCASIPDRANTGELFFGEGSRLTVL.

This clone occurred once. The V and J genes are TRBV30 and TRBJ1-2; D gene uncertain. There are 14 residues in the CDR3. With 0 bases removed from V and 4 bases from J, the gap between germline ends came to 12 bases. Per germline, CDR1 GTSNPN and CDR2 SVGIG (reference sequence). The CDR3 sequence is CAWSVSLRSYGYTF. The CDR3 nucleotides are TGTGCCTGGAGTGTATCGCTTCGCAGCTATGGCTACACCTTC. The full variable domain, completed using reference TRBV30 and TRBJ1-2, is SQTIHQWPATLVQPVGSPLSLECTVEGTSNPNLYWYRQAAGRGLQLLFYSVGIGQISSEVPQNLSASRPQDRQFILSSKKLLLSDSGFYLCAWSVSLRSYGYTFGSGTRLTVV.

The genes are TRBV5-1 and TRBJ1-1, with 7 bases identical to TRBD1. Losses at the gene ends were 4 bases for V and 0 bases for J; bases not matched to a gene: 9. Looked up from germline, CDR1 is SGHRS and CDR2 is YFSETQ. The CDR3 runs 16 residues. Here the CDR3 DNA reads TGCGCCAGCAGCGCGAGACGGGACAGCATGAACACTGAAGCTTTCTTT. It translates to CASSARRDSMNTEAFF.

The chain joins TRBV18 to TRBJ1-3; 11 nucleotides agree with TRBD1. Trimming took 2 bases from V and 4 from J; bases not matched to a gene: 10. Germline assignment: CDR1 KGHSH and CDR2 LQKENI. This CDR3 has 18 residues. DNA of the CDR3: TGTGCCAGCTCACCATTTAAGGGACAGGGGGAATCCGGAAACACCATATATTTT. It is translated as CASSPFKGQGESGNTIYF.

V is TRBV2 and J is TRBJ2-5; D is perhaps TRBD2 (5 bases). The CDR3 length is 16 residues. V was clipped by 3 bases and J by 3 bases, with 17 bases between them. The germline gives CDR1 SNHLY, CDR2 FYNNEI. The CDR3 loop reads CASSERNIVREETQYF. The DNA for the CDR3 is TGTGCCAGCAGTGAGAGAAACATAGTGCGGGAAGAGACCCAGTACTTC. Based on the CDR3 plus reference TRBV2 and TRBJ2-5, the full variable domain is EPEVTQTPSHQVTQMGQEVILRCVPISNHLYFYWYRQILGQKVEFLVSFYNNEISEKSEIFDDQFSVERPDGSNFTLKIRSTKLEDSAMYFCASSERNIVREETQYFGPGTRLLVL.

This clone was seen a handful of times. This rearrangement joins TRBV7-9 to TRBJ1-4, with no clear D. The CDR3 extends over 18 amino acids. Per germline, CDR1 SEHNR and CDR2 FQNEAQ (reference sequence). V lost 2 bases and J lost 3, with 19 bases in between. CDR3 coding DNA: TGTGCCAGCAGCTTAATCCAGCAGACTCCACCGCCTAATGAAAAACTGTTTTTT. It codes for CASSLIQQTPPPNEKLFF. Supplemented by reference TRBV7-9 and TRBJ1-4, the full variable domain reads DTGVSQNPRHKITKRGQNVTFRCDPISEHNRLYWYRQTLGQGPEFLTYFQNEAQLEKSRLLSDRFSAERPKGSFSTLEIQRTEQGDSAMYLCASSLIQQTPPPNEKLFFGSGTQLSVL.

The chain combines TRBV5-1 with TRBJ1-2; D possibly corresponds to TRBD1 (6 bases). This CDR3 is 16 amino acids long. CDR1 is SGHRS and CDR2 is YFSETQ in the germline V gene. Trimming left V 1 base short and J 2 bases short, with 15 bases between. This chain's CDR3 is CASSLTVVGGNYGYTF. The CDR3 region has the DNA TGCGCCAGCAGCTTGACGGTGGTAGGGGGAAACTATGGCTACACCTTC.

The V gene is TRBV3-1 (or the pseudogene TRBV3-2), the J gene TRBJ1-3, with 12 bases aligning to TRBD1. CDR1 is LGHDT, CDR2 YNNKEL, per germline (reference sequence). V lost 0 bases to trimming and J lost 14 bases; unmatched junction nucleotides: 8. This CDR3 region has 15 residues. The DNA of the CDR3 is TGTGCCAGCAGCCAAGATGGGGGACAGGGGGCGCTTGTATATTTT. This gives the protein CASSQDGGQGALVYF.

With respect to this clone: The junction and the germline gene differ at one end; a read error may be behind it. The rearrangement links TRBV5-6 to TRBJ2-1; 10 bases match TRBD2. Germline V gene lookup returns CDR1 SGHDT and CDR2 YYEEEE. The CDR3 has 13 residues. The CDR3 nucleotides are TGTGCCAGCAGCGATAGCGGGGGGAGCCCCCCGCTCTTC. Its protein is CASSDSGGSPPLF.

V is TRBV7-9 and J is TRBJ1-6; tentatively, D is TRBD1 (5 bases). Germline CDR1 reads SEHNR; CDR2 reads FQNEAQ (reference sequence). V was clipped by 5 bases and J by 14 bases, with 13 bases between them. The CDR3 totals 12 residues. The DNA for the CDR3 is TGTGCCAGCAGCCCGCTCGACAGAGCCCTCCACTTT. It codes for CASSPLDRALHF. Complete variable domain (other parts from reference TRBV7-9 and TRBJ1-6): DTGVSQNPRHKITKRGQNVTFRCDPISEHNRLYWYRQTLGQGPEFLTYFQNEAQLEKSRLLSDRFSAERPKGSFSTLEIQRTEQGDSAMYLCASSPLDRALHFGNGTRLTVT.

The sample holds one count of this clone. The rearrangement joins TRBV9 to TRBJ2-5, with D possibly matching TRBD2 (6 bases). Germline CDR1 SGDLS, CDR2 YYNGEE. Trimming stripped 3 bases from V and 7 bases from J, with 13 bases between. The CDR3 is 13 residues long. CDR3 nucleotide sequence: TGTGCCAGCAGCGGAATCATCGGGGGGACCCAGTACTTC. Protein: CASSGIIGGTQYF.

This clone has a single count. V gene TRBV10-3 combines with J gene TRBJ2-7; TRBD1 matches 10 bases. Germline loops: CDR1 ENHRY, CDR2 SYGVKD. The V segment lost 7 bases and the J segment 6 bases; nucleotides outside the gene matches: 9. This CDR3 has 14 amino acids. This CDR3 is CAITSGTGEGEQYF. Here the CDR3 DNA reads TGTGCCATCACGTCCGGGACAGGGGAGGGCGAGCAGTACTTC.

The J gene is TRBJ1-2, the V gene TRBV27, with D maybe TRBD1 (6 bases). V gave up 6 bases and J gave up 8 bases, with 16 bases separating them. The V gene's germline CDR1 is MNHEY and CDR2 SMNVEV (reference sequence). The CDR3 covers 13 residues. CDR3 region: CASSPRGLRGYTF. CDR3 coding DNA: TGTGCCAGCAGCCCCAGGGGCCTGAGGGGCTACACCTTC.

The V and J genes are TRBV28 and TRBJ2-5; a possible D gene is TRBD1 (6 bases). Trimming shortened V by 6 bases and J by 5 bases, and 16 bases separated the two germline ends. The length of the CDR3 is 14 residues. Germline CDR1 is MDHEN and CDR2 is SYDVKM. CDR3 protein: CASSPQGRWETQYF. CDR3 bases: TGTGCCAGCAGCCCACAGGGCCGGTGGGAGACCCAGTACTTC.